These 9 T cell receptor beta chains were sequenced from one sample in a study of beta chain features in type 1 diabetes. cDNA synthesis used the whole RNA isolate, giving expressed TCRB sequences. Measured with immunoSEQ multiplex PCR; TCRdb has only the in-frame clones, and not every one. Seen here are about 42,000 clones, 50% observed once, and the top ten hold 0.25%. The sample comprised stem cell memory CD4+ T cells from blood. These receptors were taken from a woman aged 25 to 39 in good health.

This chain joins TRBV5-1 and TRBJ2-5, with a possible D match to TRBD2 (6 bases). This CDR3 is 16 amino acids long. Germline CDR1 is SGHRS and CDR2 is YFSETQ. V lost 4 bases to trimming and J lost 2 bases, with 18 bases between them. CDR3 sequence: CASSRSGRTEQETQYF. The CDR3 nucleotides read TGCGCCAGCAGCCGATCCGGGAGAACCGAGCAAGAGACCCAGTACTTC.

The chain joins TRBV19 to TRBJ2-1; 11 bases match TRBD2. The CDR3 covers 13 residues. Germline CDR1 is LNHDA and CDR2 is SQIVND (reference sequence). Trimming removed 8 bases from V and 8 bases from J; junction bases left unmatched: 5. CDR3 loop: CASGTSGRHEQFF. CDR3 nucleotide sequence: TGTGCCAGTGGTACTAGCGGGAGACATGAGCAGTTCTTC.

The V gene is TRBV10-3, the J gene TRBJ1-1, with a weak D call TRBD1 (5 bases). V gave up 5 bases and J gave up 1 base, with 11 bases separating them. CDR1 is ENHRY and CDR2 is SYGVKD in the germline V gene. This CDR3 has 14 amino acids. CDR3: CAISKPGSNTEAFF. The CDR3 DNA reads as TGTGCCATCAGTAAACCAGGGTCGAACACTGAAGCTTTCTTT.

The chain uses TRBV30 and TRBJ2-7; 10 nucleotides agree with TRBD1. CDR1 and CDR2 (germline): GTSNPN, SVGIG (reference sequence). The CDR3 sequence is 15 residues long. Losses at the gene ends were 0 bases for V and 6 bases for J; bases not matched to a gene: 8. The CDR3 region is CAWSVAGQGGIEQYF. The CDR3 region has the DNA TGTGCCTGGAGTGTGGCTGGACAGGGGGGGATCGAGCAGTACTTC. The entire variable domain, with the rest obtained from reference TRBV30 and TRBJ2-7, is as follows: SQTIHQWPATLVQPVGSPLSLECTVEGTSNPNLYWYRQAAGRGLQLLFYSVGIGQISSEVPQNLSASRPQDRQFILSSKKLLLSDSGFYLCAWSVAGQGGIEQYFGPGTRLTVT.

This rearrangement joins TRBV15 to TRBJ2-1; possibly TRBD2 for D (5 bases). Deletions cut 4 bases from V and 9 bases from J, with 19 bases between. The length of the CDR3 is 15 residues. Germline V gene lookup returns CDR1 LNHNV and CDR2 YYDKDF (reference sequence). As DNA, the CDR3 is TGTGCCACCAGCACATATTCGGGATCTGTGGGTGAGCAGTTCTTC. It specifies CATSTYSGSVGEQFF.

V usage is TRBV10-3 and J usage is TRBJ2-1; 11 nucleotides align to TRBD2. The CDR3 length is 15 residues. Trimming removed 3 bases from V and 5 bases from J; junction bases left unmatched: 3. CDR1 and CDR2 (germline): ENHRY, SYGVKD. CDR3 nucleotide sequence: TGTGCCATCAGTGACCAGGGACTAGCGGACAATGAGCAGTTCTTC. Protein product: CAISDQGLADNEQFF.

This clone showed up just a few times. The CDR3 DNA is TGTGCCAGCAGTTTATCCCTACTAGCGGCAGTGACCTACAATGAGCAGTTCTTC. As protein: CASSLSLLAAVTYNEQFF. The V call is TRBV28, the J call TRBJ2-1, with 8 nucleotides matching TRBD2. In germline, CDR1 is MDHEN, CDR2 SYDVKM. The CDR3 runs to 18 residues. The V and J ends lost 1 base and 2 bases, in that order; junction bases with no gene match: 10.

This sequence joins TRBV11-2 and TRBJ2-1; 9 bases match TRBD1. Germline CDR1 SGHAT, CDR2 FQNNGV. There are 13 residues in the CDR3. Unmatched junction bases numbered 6, after V lost 8 bases and J lost 7 bases. Written as DNA, the CDR3 is TGTGCCAGCGGGACAGGGCTGAAGAATGAGCAGTTCTTC. Its translation: CASGTGLKNEQFF.

This clone turned up a few times. This chain links TRBV28 with TRBJ2-7, with a weak D call TRBD1 (5 bases). V was pared by 5 bases and J by 4 bases, with 6 bases between. There are 11 residues in the CDR3. CDR1 is MDHEN and CDR2 is SYDVKM in the germline V gene. The CDR3 here is CASSRQYEQYF. DNA for the CDR3: TGTGCCAGCAGTAGACAGTACGAGCAGTACTTC.